There are a few counts of the clone carrying this T cell receptor (beta chain). These data originate in a study of T-cell reconstitution after alpha-beta-depleted transplantation in children. The library targeted TCRbeta and was prepared with unique molecular identifiers. TCRdb reprocessed the PCR reads via MiXCR and lists one record per CDR3 protein. This table holds around 600,000 distinct CDR3 sequences, over 9.5% found once. Germline V lookup: CDR1 DFQATT, CDR2 SNEGSKA (reference sequence). The V gene lost 3 bases and the J gene lost 1 base, with 6 bases spanning the gap. The CDR3 length is 12 residues.

This chain links TRBV20-1 with TRBJ1-2, with D hard to call. The clonotype comes from a human donor who donated a stem cell graft to a child with acute myeloid leukemia. Sample: PBMCs from the stem cell graft donor, taken from the stem cell graft. The CDR3 region has the DNA TGCAGTGCTAGTGTCGTTAACTATGGCTACACCTTC. Its translation: CSASVVNYGYTF.